This TCR beta chain was captured by sequencing in a study of cytomegalovirus exposure and HLA in healthy donors. In regard to this clone: The antigen remains undetermined.

Whole-study findings and limits: There was a cluster of highly shared sequence variants that was likely a sequencing artifact. In an earlier analysis, in approximately 630 donors, most V segments appeared productive either ~87% or ~30% of the time.

The PCR employed 60 Vbeta primers together with 13 Jbeta primers. Produced via immunoSEQ multiplex PCR; TCRdb's table is partial and in-frame only. This table holds about 150,000 clones, about 73% found once. The CDR3 has 14 residues. Germline V CDR1 and CDR2: MDHEN, SYDVKM. Trimming took off 3 bases at V and 4 bases at J, with 10 bases between the two ends. This chain uses TRBV28 with TRBJ1-5, with no clear D. Source material: PBMCs. The clonotype comes from a woman aged 55-70 years in good health and CMV-seropositive. The CDR3 here is CASSFSGPNQPQHF. The CDR3 coding sequence is TGTGCCAGCAGTTTTTCGGGTCCAAATCAGCCCCAGCATTTT.